Shown below are 8 T cell receptor beta chains from a single sample sequenced in a study of T cell repertoires in cytomegalovirus infection. One entry per CDR3 protein results from TCRdb running MiXCR on the reads. This table has about 460,000 distinct CDR3 sequences, around 10% appearing once. Material for sequencing was PBMCs. These TCRs come from a human donor in good health (CMV status not recorded). Some clones in this sample may be carry-over from other donors' samples.

This sequence joins TRBV7-3 and TRBJ2-1, with D possibly being TRBD1 (5 bases). From germline, CDR1 is SGHTA and CDR2 FQGTGA. The CDR3 is made up of 16 amino acids. V gave up 5 bases and J gave up 5 bases, with 19 bases separating them. The CDR3 DNA reads TGTGCCAGCAGCCGGCAGGGTCAAGACCCAGACAATGAGCAGTTCTTC. Translated, it gives CASSRQGQDPDNEQFF. Supplemented by reference TRBV7-3 and TRBJ2-1, the full variable domain reads GAGVSQTPSNKVTEKGKYVELRCDPISGHTALYWYRQSLGQGPEFLIYFQGTGAADDSGLPNDRFFAVRPEGSVSTLKIQRTERGDSAVYLCASSRQGQDPDNEQFFGPGTRLTVL.

This clonotype was seen many times. The DNA for the CDR3 is TGTGCCAGCAGCCCCGAGGTCAGACGAACCGGGGAGCTGTTTTTT. This sequence encodes CASSPEVRRTGELFF. The genes are TRBV5-5 and TRBJ2-2; D is uncertain. In germline, CDR1 is SGHKS, CDR2 YYEKEE (reference sequence). The V end lost 4 bases, the J end lost 5 bases, and 15 bases lay between the germline ends. The CDR3 length is 15 residues.

This clonotype was recorded at least ten times. This chain connects TRBV28 to TRBJ2-2; D possibly uses TRBD1 or TRBD2 (6 bases each). CDR3 length: 14 amino acids. Germline CDR1 and CDR2: MDHEN and SYDVKM. The V and J ends lost 5 bases and 5 bases respectively, with 12 bases between them. This chain's CDR3 is CASSGGGITGELFF. The CDR3 nucleotides read TGTGCCAGCAGTGGGGGCGGGATTACCGGGGAGCTGTTTTTT.

This clonotype was picked up many times. The rearrangement joins TRBV25-1 to TRBJ1-2; D not resolved. From germline, CDR1 is MGHDK and CDR2 SYGVNS. The ends were cut back, 3 bases at V and 3 bases at J, with 11 bases in the middle. The CDR3 is 14 residues long. The CDR3 loop reads CASSEVGRYYGYTF. Here the CDR3 DNA reads TGTGCCAGCAGTGAGGTTGGTCGATACTATGGCTACACCTTC.

In the case of this clonotype: One base away lies a much larger clone, so this may be a sequencing read error. The rearrangement links TRBV7-1 to TRBJ2-3; D is uncertain. TRBV7-1 is given ORF status, its function remaining uncertain. The CDR3 has 16 amino acids. The germline V and J ends were trimmed by 5 bases and 0 bases, with 15 bases remaining between them. The CDR3 reads CASSVGQSWSTDTQYF. In DNA form, the CDR3 reads TGTGCCAGCAGCGTCGGGCAGTCTTGGAGCACAGATACGCAGTATTTT.

This clonotype was counted at least ten times. V and J are TRBV19 and TRBJ2-5; D may match TRBD1 or TRBD2 (6 bases each). CDR1 is LNHDA, CDR2 SQIVND, per germline (reference sequence). This CDR3 is 13 amino acids long. V was trimmed by 9 bases and J by 5 bases, leaving 16 bases between them. This chain's CDR3 is CASLGGFGETQYF. The CDR3 nucleotides read TGTGCCAGCTTAGGGGGGTTCGGGGAGACCCAGTACTTC.

Note on this clonotype: A much larger clone sits a single nucleotide away, making a read error possible. As the CDR3 is not closed by the conserved phenylalanine or tryptophan, this likely results from a read error. The genes are TRBV12-3 or TRBV12-4 and TRBJ2-1; D may be TRBD1 or TRBD2 (5 bases each). CDR3 length: 15 residues. The ends were cut back, 6 bases at V and 4 bases at J, with 16 bases in the middle. The CDR3 is CASSSGTPAYNEQFL. The CDR3 coding sequence is TGTGCCAGCAGCTCCGGGACCCCCGCTTACAATGAGCAGTTCCTC.

This clonotype occurred many times. The V call is TRBV10-3, the J call TRBJ2-3; 10 nucleotides align to TRBD2. V lost 9 bases to trimming and J lost 3 bases; unmatched junction nucleotides: 6. CDR1 is ENHRY and CDR2 is SYGVKD in the germline V gene. The CDR3 is made up of 14 amino acids. CDR3 loop: CAIEREGQTDTQYF. The CDR3 DNA follows: TGTGCCATTGAGCGGGAGGGCCAGACAGATACGCAGTATTTT.